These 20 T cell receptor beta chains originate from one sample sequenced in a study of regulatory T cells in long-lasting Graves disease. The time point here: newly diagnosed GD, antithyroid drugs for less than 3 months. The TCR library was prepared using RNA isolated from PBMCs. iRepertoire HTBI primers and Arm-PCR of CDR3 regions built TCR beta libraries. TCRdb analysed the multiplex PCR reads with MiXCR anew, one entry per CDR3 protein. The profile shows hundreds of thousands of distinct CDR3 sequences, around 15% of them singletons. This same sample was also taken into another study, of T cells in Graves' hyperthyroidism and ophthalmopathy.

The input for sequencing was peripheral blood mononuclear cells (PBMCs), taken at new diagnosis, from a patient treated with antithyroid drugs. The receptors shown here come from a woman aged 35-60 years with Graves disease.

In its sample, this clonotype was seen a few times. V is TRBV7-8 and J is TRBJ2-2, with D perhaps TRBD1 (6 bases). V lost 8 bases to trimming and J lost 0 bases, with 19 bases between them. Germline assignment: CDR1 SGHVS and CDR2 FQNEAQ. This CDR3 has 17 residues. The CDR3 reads CASHYRVHRSNTGELFF. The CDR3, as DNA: TGTGCCAGCCATTACAGGGTCCACCGGTCGAACACCGGGGAGCTGTTTTTT.

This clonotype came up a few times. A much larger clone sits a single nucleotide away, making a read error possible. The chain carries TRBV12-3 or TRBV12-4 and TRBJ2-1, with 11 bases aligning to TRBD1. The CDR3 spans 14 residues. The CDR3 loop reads CASSSGQGAETRYF. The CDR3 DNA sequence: TGTGCCAGCAGTTCTGGACAGGGGGCAGAGACCCGGTACTTC.

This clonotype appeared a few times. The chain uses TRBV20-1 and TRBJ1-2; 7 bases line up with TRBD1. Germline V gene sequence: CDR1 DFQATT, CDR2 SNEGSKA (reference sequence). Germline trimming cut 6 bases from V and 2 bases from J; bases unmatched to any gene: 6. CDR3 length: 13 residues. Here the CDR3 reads CSAGGQQNYGYTF. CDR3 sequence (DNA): TGCAGTGCGGGGGGACAGCAAAACTATGGCTACACCTTC.

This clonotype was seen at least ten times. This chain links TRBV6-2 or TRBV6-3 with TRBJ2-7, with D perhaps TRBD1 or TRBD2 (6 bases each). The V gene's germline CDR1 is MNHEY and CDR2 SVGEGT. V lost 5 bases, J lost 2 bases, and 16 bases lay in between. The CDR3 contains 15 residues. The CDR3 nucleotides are TGTGCCAGCAGTGAAGGGTTAGGGGGGCCCTACGAGCAGTACTTC. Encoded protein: CASSEGLGGPYEQYF.

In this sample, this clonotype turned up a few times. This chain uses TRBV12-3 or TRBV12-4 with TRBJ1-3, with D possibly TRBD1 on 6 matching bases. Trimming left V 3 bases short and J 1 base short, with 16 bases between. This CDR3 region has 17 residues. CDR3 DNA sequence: TGTGCCAGCAGTTTTGGGTCCAGGGGCTCTTCTGGAAACACCATATATTTT. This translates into CASSFGSRGSSGNTIYF.

CDR3: CASSLAGQGITDTQYF. The CDR3 coding sequence is TGCGCCAGCAGCCTCGCTGGACAGGGGATCACAGATACGCAGTATTTT. The chain joins TRBV4-1 to TRBJ2-3; 9 nucleotides line up with TRBD1. V dropped 4 bases and J dropped 2; count of bases not matched to a gene: 7. Germline CDR1 MGHRA, CDR2 YSYEKL. The CDR3 consists of 16 residues.

The DNA of the CDR3 is TGCGCCAGCAGCTTGGAGGGACAGGGACACGACGAGCAGTACTTC. Amino acids: CASSLEGQGHDEQYF. The chain links TRBV5-1 to TRBJ2-7; 9 bases are a match to TRBD1. J lost 5 bases, V lost 0 bases, and 6 bases had no gene match. Germline V CDR1 and CDR2: SGHRS, YFSETQ. The CDR3 totals 15 residues.

The chain's CDR3 is CASTPLSTGDYGYTF. CDR3 sequence (DNA): TGTGCCAGTACCCCTCTATCGACAGGGGACTATGGCTACACCTTC. The genes are TRBV19 and TRBJ1-2; 8 bases are shared with TRBD1. The CDR3 spans 15 residues. Germline loops: CDR1 LNHDA, CDR2 SQIVND (reference sequence). Losses at the gene ends were 7 bases for V and 3 bases for J; bases not matched to a gene: 10. Based on the CDR3 plus reference TRBV19 and TRBJ1-2, the full variable domain is DGGITQSPKYLFRKEGQNVTLSCEQNLNHDAMYWYRQDPGQGLRLIYYSQIVNDFQKGDIAEGYSVSREKKESFPLTVTSAQKNPTAFYLCASTPLSTGDYGYTFGSGTRLTVV.

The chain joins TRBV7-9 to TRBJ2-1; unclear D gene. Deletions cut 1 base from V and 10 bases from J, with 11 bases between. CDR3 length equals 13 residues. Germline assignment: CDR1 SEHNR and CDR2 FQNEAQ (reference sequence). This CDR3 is CASSLELGAEQFF. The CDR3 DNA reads TGTGCCAGCAGCTTAGAGTTGGGTGCCGAGCAGTTCTTC.

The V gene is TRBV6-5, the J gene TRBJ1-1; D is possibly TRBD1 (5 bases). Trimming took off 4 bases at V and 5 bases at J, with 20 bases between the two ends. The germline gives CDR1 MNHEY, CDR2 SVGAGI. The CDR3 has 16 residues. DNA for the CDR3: TGTGCCAGCAGTTCACCAGGGTGGTTTGGAGTGACTGAAGCTTTCTTT. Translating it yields CASSSPGWFGVTEAFF.

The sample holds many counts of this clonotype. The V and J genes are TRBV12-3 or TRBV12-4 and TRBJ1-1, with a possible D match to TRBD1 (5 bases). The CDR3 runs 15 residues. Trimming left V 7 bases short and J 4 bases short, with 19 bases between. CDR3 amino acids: CASTKPRGEGTEAFF. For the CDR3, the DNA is TGTGCCAGCACCAAACCCCGGGGCGAGGGCACTGAAGCTTTCTTT.

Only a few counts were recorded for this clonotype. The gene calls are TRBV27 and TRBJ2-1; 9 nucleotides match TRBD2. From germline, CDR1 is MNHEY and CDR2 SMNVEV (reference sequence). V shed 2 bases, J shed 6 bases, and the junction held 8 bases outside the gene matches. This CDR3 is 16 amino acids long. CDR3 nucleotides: TGTGCCAGCAGTTTAACCGGCGGGGGGGCCCCCAATGAGCAGTTCTTC. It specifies CASSLTGGGAPNEQFF.

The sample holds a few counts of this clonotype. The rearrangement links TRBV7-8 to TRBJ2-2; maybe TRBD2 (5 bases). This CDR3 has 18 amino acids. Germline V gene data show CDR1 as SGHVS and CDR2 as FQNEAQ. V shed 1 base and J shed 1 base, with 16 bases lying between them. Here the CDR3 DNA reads TGTGCCAGCAGCTTAGGTCTCCGGGGAAGAAAGAACACCGGGGAGCTGTTTTTT. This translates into CASSLGLRGRKNTGELFF.

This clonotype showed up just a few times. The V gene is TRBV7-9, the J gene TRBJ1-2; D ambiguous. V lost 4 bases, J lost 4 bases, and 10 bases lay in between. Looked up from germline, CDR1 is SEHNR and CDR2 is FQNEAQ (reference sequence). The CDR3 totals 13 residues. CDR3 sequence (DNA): TGTGCCAGCAGCTCAATTTCCTTCTATGGCTACACCTTC. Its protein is CASSSISFYGYTF.

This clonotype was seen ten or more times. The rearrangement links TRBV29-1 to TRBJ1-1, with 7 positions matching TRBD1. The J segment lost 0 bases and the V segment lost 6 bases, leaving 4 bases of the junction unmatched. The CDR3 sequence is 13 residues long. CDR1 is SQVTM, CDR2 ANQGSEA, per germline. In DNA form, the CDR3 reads TGCAGCGTGGTGGGACAGCTGAACACTGAAGCTTTCTTT. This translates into CSVVGQLNTEAFF.

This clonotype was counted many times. As DNA, the CDR3 is TGTGCCAGCAGGGGGCCACAGGGGATGGAGACCCAGTACTTC. As protein: CASRGPQGMETQYF. The chain recombines TRBV6-2 or TRBV6-3 with TRBJ2-5, with 7 positions matching TRBD1. CDR3 size: 14 residues. Germline trimming cut 6 bases from V and 5 bases from J; bases unmatched to any gene: 9. CDR1 and CDR2 (germline): MNHEY, SVGEGT.

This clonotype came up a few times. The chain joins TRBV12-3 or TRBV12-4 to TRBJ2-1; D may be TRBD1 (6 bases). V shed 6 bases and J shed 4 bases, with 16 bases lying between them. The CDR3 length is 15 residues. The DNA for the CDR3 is TGTGCCAGCAGCCAGATCGGACAGCGGTACAATGAGCAGTTCTTC. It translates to CASSQIGQRYNEQFF.

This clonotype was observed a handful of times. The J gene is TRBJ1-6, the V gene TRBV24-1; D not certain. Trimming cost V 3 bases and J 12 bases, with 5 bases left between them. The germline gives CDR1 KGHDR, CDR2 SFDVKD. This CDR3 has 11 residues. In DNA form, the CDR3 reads TGTGCCACCAGTGATGAGCTACCCCTCCACTTT. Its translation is CATSDELPLHF.

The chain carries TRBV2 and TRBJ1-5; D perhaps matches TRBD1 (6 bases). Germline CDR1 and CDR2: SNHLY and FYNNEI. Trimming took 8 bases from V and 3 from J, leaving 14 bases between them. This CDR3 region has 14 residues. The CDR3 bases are TGTGCCAGCCGACTCTGGGGGGCCAATCAGCCCCAGCATTTT. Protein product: CASRLWGANQPQHF.

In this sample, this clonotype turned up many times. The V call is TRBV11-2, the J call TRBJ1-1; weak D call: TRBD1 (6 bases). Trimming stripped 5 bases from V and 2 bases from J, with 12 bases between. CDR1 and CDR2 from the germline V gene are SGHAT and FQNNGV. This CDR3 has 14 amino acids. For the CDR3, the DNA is TGTGCCAGCAGCATTCAGGGGAGCAACACTGAAGCTTTCTTT. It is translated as CASSIQGSNTEAFF.